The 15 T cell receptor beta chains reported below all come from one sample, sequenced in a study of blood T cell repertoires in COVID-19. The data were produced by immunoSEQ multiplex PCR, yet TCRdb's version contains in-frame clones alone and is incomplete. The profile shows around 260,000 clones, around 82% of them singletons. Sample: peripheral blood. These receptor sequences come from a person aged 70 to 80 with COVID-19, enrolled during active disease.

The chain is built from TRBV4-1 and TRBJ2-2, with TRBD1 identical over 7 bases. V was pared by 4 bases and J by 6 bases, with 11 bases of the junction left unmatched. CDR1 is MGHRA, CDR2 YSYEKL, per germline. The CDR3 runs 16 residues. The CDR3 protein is CASSPPDRAGAGELFF. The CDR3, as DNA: TGCGCCAGCAGCCCACCCGACAGGGCGGGCGCCGGGGAGCTGTTTTTT.

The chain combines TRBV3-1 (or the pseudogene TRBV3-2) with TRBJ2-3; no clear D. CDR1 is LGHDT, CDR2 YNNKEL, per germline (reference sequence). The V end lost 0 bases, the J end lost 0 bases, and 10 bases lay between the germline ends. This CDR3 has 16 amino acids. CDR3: CASSQDLSRSTDTQYF. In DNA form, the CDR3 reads TGTGCCAGCAGCCAAGATTTGTCCAGAAGCACAGATACGCAGTATTTT.

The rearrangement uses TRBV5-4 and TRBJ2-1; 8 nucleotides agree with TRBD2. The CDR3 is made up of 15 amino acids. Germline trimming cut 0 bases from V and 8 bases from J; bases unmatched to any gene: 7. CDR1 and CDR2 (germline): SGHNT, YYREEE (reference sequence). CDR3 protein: CASSLGLAGIDEQFF. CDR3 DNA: TGTGCCAGCAGCTTGGGGTTAGCGGGAATCGATGAGCAGTTCTTC.

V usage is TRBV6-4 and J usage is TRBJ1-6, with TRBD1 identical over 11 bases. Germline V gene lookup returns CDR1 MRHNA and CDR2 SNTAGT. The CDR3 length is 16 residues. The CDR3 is CIPGDRGVFFNSPLHF. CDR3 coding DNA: TGTATCCCAGGGGACAGGGGGGTTTTTTTTAATTCACCCCTCCACTTT.

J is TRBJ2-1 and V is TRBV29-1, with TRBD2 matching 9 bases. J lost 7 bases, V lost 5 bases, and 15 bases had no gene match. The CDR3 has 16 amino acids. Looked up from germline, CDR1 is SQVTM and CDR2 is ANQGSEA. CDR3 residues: CSVPSRSLAGRNEQFF. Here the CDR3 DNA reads TGCAGCGTTCCTTCCCGGTCCCTAGCGGGAAGGAATGAGCAGTTCTTC.

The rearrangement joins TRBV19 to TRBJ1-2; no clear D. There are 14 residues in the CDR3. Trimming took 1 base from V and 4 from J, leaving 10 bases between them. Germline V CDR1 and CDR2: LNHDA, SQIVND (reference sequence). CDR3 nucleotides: TGTGCCAGTAGTATAGCCGGGGAGGGCTATGGCTACACCTTC. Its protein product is CASSIAGEGYGYTF.

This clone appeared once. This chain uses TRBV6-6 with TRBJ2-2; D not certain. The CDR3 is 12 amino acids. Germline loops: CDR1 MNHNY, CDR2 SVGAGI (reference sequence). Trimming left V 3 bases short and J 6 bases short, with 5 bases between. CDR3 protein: CASSYPAGELFF. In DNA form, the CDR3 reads TGTGCCAGCAGTTATCCCGCCGGGGAGCTGTTTTTT.

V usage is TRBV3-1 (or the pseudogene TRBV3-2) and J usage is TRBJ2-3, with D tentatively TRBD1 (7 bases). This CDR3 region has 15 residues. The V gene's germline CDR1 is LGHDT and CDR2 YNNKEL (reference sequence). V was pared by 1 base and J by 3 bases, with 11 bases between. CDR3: CASSQVSGGTDTQYF. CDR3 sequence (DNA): TGTGCCAGCAGCCAAGTTTCAGGGGGGACAGATACGCAGTATTTT.

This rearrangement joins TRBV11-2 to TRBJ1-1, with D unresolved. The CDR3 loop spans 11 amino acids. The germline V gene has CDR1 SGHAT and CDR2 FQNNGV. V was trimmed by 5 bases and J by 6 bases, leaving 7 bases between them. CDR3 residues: CASSTPAEAFF. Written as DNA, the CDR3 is TGTGCCAGCAGCACCCCGGCTGAAGCTTTCTTT.

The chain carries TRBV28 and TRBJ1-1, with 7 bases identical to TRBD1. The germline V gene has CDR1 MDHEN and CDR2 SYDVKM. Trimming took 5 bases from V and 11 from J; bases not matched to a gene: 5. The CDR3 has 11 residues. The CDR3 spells CASSKTGLAFF. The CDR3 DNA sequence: TGTGCCAGCAGTAAGACAGGGCTCGCTTTCTTT.

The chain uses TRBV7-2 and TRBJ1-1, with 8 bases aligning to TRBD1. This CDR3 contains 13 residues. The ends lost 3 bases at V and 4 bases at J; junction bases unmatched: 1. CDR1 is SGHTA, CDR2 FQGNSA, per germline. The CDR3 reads CASSLTGVTEAFF. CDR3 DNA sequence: TGTGCCAGCAGCTTGACAGGGGTCACTGAAGCTTTCTTT.

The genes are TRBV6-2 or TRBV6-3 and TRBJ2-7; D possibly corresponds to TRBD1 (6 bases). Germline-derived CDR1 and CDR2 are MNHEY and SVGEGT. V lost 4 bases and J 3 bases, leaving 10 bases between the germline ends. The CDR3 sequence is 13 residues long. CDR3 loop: CASSFTGLYEQYF. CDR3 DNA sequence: TGTGCCAGCAGTTTTACAGGGCTCTACGAGCAGTACTTC.

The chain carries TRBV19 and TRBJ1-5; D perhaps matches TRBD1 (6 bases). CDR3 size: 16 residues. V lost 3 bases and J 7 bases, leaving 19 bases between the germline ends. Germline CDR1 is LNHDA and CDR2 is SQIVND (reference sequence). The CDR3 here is CASSITGTIAKQPQHF. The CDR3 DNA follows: TGTGCCAGTAGTATTACCGGGACAATCGCTAAGCAGCCCCAGCATTTT. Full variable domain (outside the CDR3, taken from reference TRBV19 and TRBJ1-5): DGGITQSPKYLFRKEGQNVTLSCEQNLNHDAMYWYRQDPGQGLRLIYYSQIVNDFQKGDIAEGYSVSREKKESFPLTVTSAQKNPTAFYLCASSITGTIAKQPQHFGDGTRLSIL.

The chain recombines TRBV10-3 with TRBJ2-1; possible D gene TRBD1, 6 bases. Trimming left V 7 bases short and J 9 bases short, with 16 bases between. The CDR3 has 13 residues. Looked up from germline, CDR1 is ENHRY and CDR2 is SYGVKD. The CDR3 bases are TGTGCCATCAAATCCGCAGGGGTTGGTGAGCAGTTCTTC. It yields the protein CAIKSAGVGEQFF.

CDR3 sequence reads: CASSLGFVRSQRGNQPQHF. The CDR3 nucleotides are TGTGCCAGCAGCTTAGGCTTTGTGCGGTCTCAGCGGGGTAATCAGCCCCAGCATTTT. The chain joins TRBV7-8 to TRBJ1-5; D call uncertain. Trimming shortened V by 1 base and J by 4 bases, and 23 bases separated the two germline ends. Germline values: CDR1 SGHVS, CDR2 FQNEAQ. This CDR3 has 19 amino acids.